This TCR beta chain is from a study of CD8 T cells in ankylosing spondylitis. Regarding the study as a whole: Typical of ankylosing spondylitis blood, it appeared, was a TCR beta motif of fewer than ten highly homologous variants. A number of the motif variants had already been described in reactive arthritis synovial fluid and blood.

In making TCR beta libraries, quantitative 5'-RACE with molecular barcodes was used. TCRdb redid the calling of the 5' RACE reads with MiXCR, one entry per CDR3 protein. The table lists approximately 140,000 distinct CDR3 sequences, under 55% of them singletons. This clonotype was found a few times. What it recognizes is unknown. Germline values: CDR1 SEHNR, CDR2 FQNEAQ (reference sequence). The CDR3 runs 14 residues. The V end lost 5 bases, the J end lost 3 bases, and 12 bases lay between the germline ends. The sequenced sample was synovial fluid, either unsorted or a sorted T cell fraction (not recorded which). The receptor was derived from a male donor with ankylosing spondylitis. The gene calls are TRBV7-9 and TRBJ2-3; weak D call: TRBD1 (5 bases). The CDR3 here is CASSLPTDTDTQYF. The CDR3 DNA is TGTGCCAGCAGCCTCCCGACAGATACAGATACGCAGTATTTT.